The rows below give T cell receptor beta chains drawn from one sample of a study of T cells after yellow fever vaccination. From the 5' RACE reads, TCRdb called clonotypes with MiXCR, one entry per CDR3 protein. The data contain some 350,000 distinct CDR3 sequences, 6% to 8% of them singletons. This specimen was PBMCs, taken 5 days after the yellow fever booster vaccination. The receptors were gathered from a man aged 25 to 40 who received the YFV17D yellow fever vaccine. Both conserved end residues are part of each CDR3. D genes are given only for firm matches. Not all rows give a size; the values are once, few, many and, for expanded clones, a class.

d_gene | j_gene | v_gene | abundance | CDR3nt | CDR3aa
NA | TRBJ2-2 | TRBV19 | NA | TGTGCCAGTTACACTAACACCGGGGAGCTGTTTTTT | CASYTNTGELFF
TRBD1 | TRBJ2-2 | TRBV5-4 | few | TGTGCCAGCAGCTTGTCTGTAATAACAGGGGAGGAGCTGTTTTTT | CASSLSVITGEELFF
TRBD2 | TRBJ2-3 | TRBV2 | many | TGTGCCAGCAGAGCTACTAGCGCATCAGATACGCAGTATTTT | CASRATSASDTQYF
NA | TRBJ1-5 | TRBV7-2 | few | TGTGCCAGCAGCCTAGGAGACAGCCGAAATCAGCCCCAGCATTTT | CASSLGDSRNQPQHF
TRBD2 | TRBJ2-7 | TRBV24-1 | few | TGTGCCACCAGCCCTGGAGTAGCGGGATCCTACGAGCAGTACTTC | CATSPGVAGSYEQYF
TRBD2 | TRBJ2-1 | TRBV7-3 | few | TGTGCCAGCAGCCCCTCGACTAGCGGGAGCAATGAGCAGTTCTTC | CASSPSTSGSNEQFF
NA | TRBJ2-1 | TRBV20-1 | many | TGCAGTGCTGATCGGGACTGGCAGTTCTTC | CSADRDWQFF
TRBD2 | TRBJ2-7 | TRBV7-8 | many | TGTGCCAGCAGCCCCCCATGGGTTAGCGGGTACTTCGAGCAGTACTTC | CASSPPWVSGYFEQYF
NA | TRBJ1-1 | TRBV3-1 | many | TGTGCCAGCAGCCAGGGGGCCGGGAGCCGTCGAGGCACTGAAGCTTTCTTT | CASSQGAGSRRGTEAFF
TRBD2 | TRBJ2-7 | TRBV4-1 | NA | TGCGCCAGCAGCCAAGAAGCGGGATACTCCTACGAGCAGTACTTC | CASSQEAGYSYEQYF
TRBD2 | TRBJ2-5 | TRBV6-4 | few | TGTGCCAGCAGTGACCGCGAACTAGCGCCTCGCCCCGAGACCCAGTACTTC | CASSDRELAPRPETQYF
TRBD2 | TRBJ2-3 | TRBV7-9 | few | TGTGCCAGCAGCACGGGACTAGCGGGAGTCAGAACAGATACGCAGTATTTT | CASSTGLAGVRTDTQYF
TRBD2 | TRBJ2-1 | TRBV24-1 | few | TGTGCCACCAGTGACCGCTTAGCGGGAGATTACTACAATGAGCAGTTCTTC | CATSDRLAGDYYNEQFF
TRBD1 | TRBJ1-1 | TRBV6-1 | NA | TGTGCCAGCAGCACAGACAGGGGAGGCACTGAAGCTTTCTTT | CASSTDRGGTEAFF
NA | TRBJ2-5 | TRBV4-1 | few | TGCGCCAGCAGCCGAGACAGGGGGCATCGGGCCGCGACTAGCGGCCAAGAGACCCAGTACTTC | CASSRDRGHRAATSGQETQYF
NA | TRBJ2-1 | TRBV15 | NA | TGTGCCACCAGCGGGCTATCGGGGTACAATGAGCAGTTCTTC | CATSGLSGYNEQFF
NA | TRBJ1-5 | TRBV6-2/TRBV6-3 | NA | TGTGCCAGCAGTTTACCGGGACAACTTAGCAATCAGCCCCAGCATTTT | CASSLPGQLSNQPQHF
NA | TRBJ1-2 | TRBV4-3 | NA | TGCGCCAGCAGCCCCGAGGCCATTACTAACTATGGCTACACCTTC | CASSPEAITNYGYTF
NA | TRBJ1-4 | TRBV20-1 | many | TGCAGTGCTAACAGGGCAACTAATGAAAAACTGTTTTTT | CSANRATNEKLFF
TRBD2 | TRBJ2-7 | TRBV12-3/TRBV12-4 | many | TGTGCCAGCAGCCCTAGCGGGAGCTCCTACGAGCAGTACTTC | CASSPSGSSYEQYF
TRBD2 | TRBJ2-3 | TRBV29-1 | many | TGCAGCGTTGGTCTAGCGGGAAAAGATACGCAGTATTTT | CSVGLAGKDTQYF
TRBD1 | TRBJ2-3 | TRBV12-3/TRBV12-4 | NA | TGTGCCAGCAGTTTGGACAGGGGGAAGGCCACAGATACGCAGTATTTT | CASSLDRGKATDTQYF
NA | TRBJ2-1 | TRBV5-4 | few | TGTGCCAGCAGTCCGTCCGGCGGGATCTCCCATGAGCAGTTCTTC | CASSPSGGISHEQFF
TRBD1 | TRBJ2-7 | TRBV28 | NA | TGTGCCAGCAGTTCCGGACAGGGAAACCGCTACGAGCAGTACTTC | CASSSGQGNRYEQYF
NA | TRBJ2-5 | TRBV6-2/TRBV6-3 | few | TGTGCCAGCAGTCCCCCAACTAGTTTTGGAGAGACCCAGTACTTC | CASSPPTSFGETQYF
TRBD2 | TRBJ2-5 | TRBV7-9 | NA | TGTGCCAGCAGCCAGCGGGAGACCCAAGAGACCCAGTACTTC | CASSQRETQETQYF
TRBD1 | TRBJ2-4 | TRBV5-1 | few | TGCGCCAGCAGCTTCGGACAGGATCAGTACTTC | CASSFGQDQYF
NA | TRBJ2-7 | TRBV24-1 | many | TGTGCCACCAGTGATTCAACCCGAGGCTACGAGCAGTACTTC | CATSDSTRGYEQYF
TRBD2 | TRBJ2-5 | TRBV20-1 | many | TGCAGTGCCACCTTAGCGGGAGGGGGGGAGACCCAGTACTTC | CSATLAGGGETQYF
NA | TRBJ2-1 | TRBV9 | NA | TGTGCCAGCAGCGTGGCAGGGCATGGGCTAGAGCCCTACAATGAGCAGTTCTTC | CASSVAGHGLEPYNEQFF
TRBD2 | TRBJ2-1 | TRBV5-1 | NA | TGCGCCAGCAGCGGGCGGGAGAATGAGCAGTTCTTC | CASSGRENEQFF
TRBD2 | TRBJ2-1 | TRBV7-9 | few | TGTGCCAGCAGATCTAGCGGACTATACAATGAGCAGTTCTTC | CASRSSGLYNEQFF
NA | TRBJ2-7 | TRBV12-5 | few | TGTGCTAGTGGTTTGGAGCTGGGGACGACGCTCTCCTACGAGCAGTACTTC | CASGLELGTTLSYEQYF
NA | TRBJ1-1 | TRBV7-9 | few | TGTGCCAGCAGCCCACCAGGAACGGGAGCTTTCTTT | CASSPPGTGAFF
NA | TRBJ2-7 | TRBV7-9 | NA | TGTGCCAGCAGCCAGGGCTGGGGCCACGAGCAGTACTTC | CASSQGWGHEQYF
NA | TRBJ1-2 | TRBV6-1 | many | TGTGCCAGCAGCCGAGAGGGGGTGGGTCACTATGGCTACACCTTC | CASSREGVGHYGYTF
TRBD1 | TRBJ2-7 | TRBV23-1 | NA | TGCGCCAGCAGTCAATTCTCGGACAGGGGGACTGTCTACGAGCAGTACTTC | CASSQFSDRGTVYEQYF
NA | TRBJ2-5 | TRBV7-9 | NA | TGTGCCAGCAGCTACATGACAGTCTTCAAAGAGACCCAGTACTTC | CASSYMTVFKETQYF
NA | TRBJ2-5 | TRBV4-3 | few | TGCGCCAGCAGCCAAGGGGGGGCAAGGGGAGAGACCCAGTACTTC | CASSQGGARGETQYF
NA | TRBJ2-7 | TRBV27 | few | TGTGCCAGCAGTTTCCGCCGGGGACCCTCGCGCGAGCAGTACTTC | CASSFRRGPSREQYF
NA | TRBJ2-2 | TRBV20-1 | few | TGCAGTGCTGGCTTCCAAGGGGCAGGGAACACCGGGGAGCTGTTTTTT | CSAGFQGAGNTGELFF